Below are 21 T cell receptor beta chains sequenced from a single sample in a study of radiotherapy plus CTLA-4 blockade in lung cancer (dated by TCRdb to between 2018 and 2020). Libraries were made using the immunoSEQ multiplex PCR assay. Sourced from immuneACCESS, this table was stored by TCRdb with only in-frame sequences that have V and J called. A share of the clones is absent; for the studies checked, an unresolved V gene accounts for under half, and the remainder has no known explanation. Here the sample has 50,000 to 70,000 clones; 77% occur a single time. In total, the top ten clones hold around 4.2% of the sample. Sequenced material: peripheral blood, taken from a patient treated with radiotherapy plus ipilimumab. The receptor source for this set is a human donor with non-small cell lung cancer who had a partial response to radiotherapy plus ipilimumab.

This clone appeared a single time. Written as DNA, the CDR3 is TGTGCCAGTACTCAAAGCGGGGGGGAATACAATGAGCAGTTCTTC. Encoded protein: CASTQSGGEYNEQFF. The chain recombines TRBV19 with TRBJ2-1, with 10 bases aligning to TRBD2. Looked up from germline, CDR1 is LNHDA and CDR2 is SQIVND (reference sequence). The junction had 7 bases not matched to a gene; V was cut back by 7 bases and J by 4 bases. The CDR3 totals 15 residues.

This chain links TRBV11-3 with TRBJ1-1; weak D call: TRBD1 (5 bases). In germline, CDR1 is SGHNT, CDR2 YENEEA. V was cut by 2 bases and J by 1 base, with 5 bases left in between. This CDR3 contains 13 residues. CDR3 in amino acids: CASSLTGNTEAFF. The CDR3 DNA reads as TGTGCCAGCAGCTTAACAGGGAACACTGAAGCTTTCTTT.

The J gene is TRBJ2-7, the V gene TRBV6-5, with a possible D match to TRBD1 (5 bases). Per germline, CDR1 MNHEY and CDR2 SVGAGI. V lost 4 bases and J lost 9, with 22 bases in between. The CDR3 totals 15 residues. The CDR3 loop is CASSLQPPQGLGQYF. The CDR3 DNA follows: TGTGCCAGCAGTTTACAACCCCCTCAGGGTCTTGGGCAGTACTTC.

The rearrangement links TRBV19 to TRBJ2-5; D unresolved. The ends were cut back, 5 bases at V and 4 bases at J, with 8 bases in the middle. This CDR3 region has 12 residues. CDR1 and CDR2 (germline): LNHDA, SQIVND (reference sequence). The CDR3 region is CASSGLGETQYF. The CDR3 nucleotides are TGTGCCAGTAGTGGCCTAGGAGAGACCCAGTACTTC.

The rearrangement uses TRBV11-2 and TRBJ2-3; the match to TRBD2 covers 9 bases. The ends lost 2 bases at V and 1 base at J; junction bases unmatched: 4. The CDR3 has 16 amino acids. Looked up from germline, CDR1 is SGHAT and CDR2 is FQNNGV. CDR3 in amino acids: CASSLQAGGGTDTQYF. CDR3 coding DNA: TGTGCCAGCAGCTTACAAGCGGGGGGCGGCACAGATACGCAGTATTTT.

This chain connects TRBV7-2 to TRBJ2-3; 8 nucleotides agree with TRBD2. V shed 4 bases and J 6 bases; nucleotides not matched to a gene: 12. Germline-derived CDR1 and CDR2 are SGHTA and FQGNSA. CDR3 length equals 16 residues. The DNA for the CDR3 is TGTGCCAGCAGCTCGTTAGGCGGGGGGCCGGGGGATACGCAGTATTTT. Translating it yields CASSSLGGGPGDTQYF.

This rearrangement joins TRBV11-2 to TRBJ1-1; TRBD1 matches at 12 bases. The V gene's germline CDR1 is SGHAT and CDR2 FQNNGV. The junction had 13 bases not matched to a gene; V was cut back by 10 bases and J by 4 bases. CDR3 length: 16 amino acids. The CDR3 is CATQKGDRGRGTEAFF. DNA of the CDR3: TGTGCCACCCAGAAGGGGGACAGGGGGCGCGGCACTGAAGCTTTCTTT.

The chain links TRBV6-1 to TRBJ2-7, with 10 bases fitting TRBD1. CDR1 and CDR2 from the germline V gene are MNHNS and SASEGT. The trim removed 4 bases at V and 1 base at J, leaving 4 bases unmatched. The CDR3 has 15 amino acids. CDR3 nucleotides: TGTGCCAGCAGTGTAAGGGACAGGGGATCCTACGAGCAGTACTTC. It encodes CASSVRDRGSYEQYF.

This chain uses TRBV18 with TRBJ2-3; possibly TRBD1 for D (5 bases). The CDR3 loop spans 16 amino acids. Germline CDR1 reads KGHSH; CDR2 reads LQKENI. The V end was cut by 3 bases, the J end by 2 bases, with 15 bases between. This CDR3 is CASSPSRAGFTDTQYF. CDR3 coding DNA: TGTGCCAGCTCACCTAGCCGTGCAGGGTTCACAGATACGCAGTATTTT. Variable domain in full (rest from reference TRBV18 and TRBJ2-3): NAGVMQNPRHLVRRRGQEARLRCSPMKGHSHVYWYRQLPEEGLKFMVYLQKENIIDESGMPKERFSAEFPKEGPSILRIQQVVRGDSAAYFCASSPSRAGFTDTQYFGPGTRLTVL.

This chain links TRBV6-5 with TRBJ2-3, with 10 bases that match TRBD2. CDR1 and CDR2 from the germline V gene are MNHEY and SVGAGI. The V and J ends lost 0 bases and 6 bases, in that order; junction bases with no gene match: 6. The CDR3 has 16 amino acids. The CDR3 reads CASSYSPSGGRDTQYF. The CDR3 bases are TGTGCCAGCAGTTACTCCCCTAGCGGGGGCCGTGATACGCAGTATTTT.

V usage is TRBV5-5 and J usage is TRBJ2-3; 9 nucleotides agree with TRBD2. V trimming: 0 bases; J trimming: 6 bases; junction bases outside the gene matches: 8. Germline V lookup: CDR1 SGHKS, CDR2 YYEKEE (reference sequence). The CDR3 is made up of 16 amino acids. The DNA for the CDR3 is TGTGCCAGCAGCTTGGAAAGGCTAGCGGGGAGGGATACGCAGTATTTT. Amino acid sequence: CASSLERLAGRDTQYF.

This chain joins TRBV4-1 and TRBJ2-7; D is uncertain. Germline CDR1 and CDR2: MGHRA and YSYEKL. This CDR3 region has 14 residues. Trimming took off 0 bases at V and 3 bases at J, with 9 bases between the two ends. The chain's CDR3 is CASSQDITIYEQYF. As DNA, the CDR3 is TGCGCCAGCAGCCAAGATATAACAATCTACGAGCAGTACTTC.

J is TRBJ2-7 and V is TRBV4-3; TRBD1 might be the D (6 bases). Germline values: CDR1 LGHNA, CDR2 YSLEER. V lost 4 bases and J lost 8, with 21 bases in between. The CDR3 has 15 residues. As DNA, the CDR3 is TGCGCCAGCAGCCGATTCTTACGACAGGAAGAACAGCAGTACTTC. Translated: CASSRFLRQEEQQYF.

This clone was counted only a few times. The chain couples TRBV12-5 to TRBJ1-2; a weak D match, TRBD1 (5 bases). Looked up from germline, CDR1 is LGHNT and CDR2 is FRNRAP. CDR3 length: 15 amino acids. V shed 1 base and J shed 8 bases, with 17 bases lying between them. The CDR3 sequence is CASGLGGTGTRGYTF. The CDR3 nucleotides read TGTGCTAGTGGTTTGGGAGGTACGGGGACTCGGGGCTACACCTTC.

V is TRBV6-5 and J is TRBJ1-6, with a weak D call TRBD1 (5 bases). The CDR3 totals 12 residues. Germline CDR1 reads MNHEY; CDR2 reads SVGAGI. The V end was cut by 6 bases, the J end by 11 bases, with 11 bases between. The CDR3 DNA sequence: TGTGCCAGCAGGGGGGGATCGACACCCCTCCACTTT. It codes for CASRGGSTPLHF.

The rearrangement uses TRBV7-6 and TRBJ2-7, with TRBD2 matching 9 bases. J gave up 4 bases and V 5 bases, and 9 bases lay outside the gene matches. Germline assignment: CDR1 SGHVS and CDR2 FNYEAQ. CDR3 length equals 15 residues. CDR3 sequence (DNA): TGTGCCAGCAGCCCCGGTGGGGCGGGGGGGTACGAGCAGTACTTC. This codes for CASSPGGAGGYEQYF.

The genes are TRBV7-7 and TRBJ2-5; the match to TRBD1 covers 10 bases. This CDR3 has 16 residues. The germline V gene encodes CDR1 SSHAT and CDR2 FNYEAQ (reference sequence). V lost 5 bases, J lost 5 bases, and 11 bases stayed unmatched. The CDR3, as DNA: TGTGCCAGCAGCCCCGGGACAGGGGAGGTGAGGGAGACCCAGTACTTC. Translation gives CASSPGTGEVRETQYF.

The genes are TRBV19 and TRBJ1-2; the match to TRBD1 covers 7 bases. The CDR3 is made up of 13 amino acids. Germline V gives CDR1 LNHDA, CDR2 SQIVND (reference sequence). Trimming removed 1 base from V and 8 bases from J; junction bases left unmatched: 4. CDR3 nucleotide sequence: TGTGCCAGTAGTATAGGAACAGGGGAAGGCTACACCTTC. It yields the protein CASSIGTGEGYTF.

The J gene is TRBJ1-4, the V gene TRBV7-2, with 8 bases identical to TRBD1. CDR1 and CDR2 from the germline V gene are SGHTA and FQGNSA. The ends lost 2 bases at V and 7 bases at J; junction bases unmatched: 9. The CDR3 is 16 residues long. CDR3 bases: TGTGCCAGCAGCTTACAGGGGGCTCCCACAATTGAAAAACTGTTTTTT. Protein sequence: CASSLQGAPTIEKLFF.

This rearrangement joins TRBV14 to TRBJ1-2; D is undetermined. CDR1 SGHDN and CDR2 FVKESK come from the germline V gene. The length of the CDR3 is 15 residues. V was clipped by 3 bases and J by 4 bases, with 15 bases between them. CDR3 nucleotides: TGTGCCAGCAGCCAGAAGGCGTGGGAGATCTATGGCTACACCTTC. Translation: CASSQKAWEIYGYTF.

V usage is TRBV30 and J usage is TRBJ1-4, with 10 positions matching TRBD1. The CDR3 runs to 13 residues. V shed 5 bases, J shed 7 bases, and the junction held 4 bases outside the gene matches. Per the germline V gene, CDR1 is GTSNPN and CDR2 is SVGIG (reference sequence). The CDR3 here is CAWDRGQGEKLFF. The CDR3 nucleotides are TGTGCCTGGGACAGGGGGCAAGGTGAAAAACTGTTTTTT.